These T cell receptor beta chains were read from a single sample in a study of blood T cell repertoires in COVID-19. Measured with immunoSEQ multiplex PCR; TCRdb has only the in-frame clones, and not every one. The sample lists roughly 220,000 clones; about 79% were seen once. The material sequenced was PBMCs or T cells enriched from blood (not recorded which). The receptors come from a woman aged 40 to 50 with acute COVID-19. The CDR3 runs from the conserved cysteine through the conserved F or W. The order of the fields is J gene, D gene, V gene, clone size, CDR3 DNA, CDR3 protein. The D gene is left open where the match is weak. Some rows have no size entry. The others give once, few or many, or a class for an expanded clone.

J gene: TRBJ1-2; D gene: TRBD1; V gene: TRBV30; clone size: once; CDR3 DNA: TGTGCCTGGAGCTCTGGAGGGGGCGAGGGCTACACCTTC; CDR3 protein: CAWSSGGGEGYTF
J gene: TRBJ2-4; D gene: TRBD1; V gene: TRBV6-4; clone size: NA; CDR3 DNA: TGTGCCAGCAGTGACGGGGGACAGGGGTCACGGCCGGCCAAAAACATTCAGTACTTC; CDR3 protein: CASSDGGQGSRPAKNIQYF
J gene: TRBJ2-1; D gene: TRBD1; V gene: TRBV13; clone size: NA; CDR3 DNA: TGTGCCAGCAGCCCAGCCGGGGACAGGGGTAGCAATGAGCAGTTCTTC; CDR3 protein: CASSPAGDRGSNEQFF
J gene: TRBJ2-7; D gene: TRBD1; V gene: TRBV2; clone size: NA; CDR3 DNA: TGTGCCAGCAGAGTGACAGGGGGCATACGCTACGAGCAGTACTTC; CDR3 protein: CASRVTGGIRYEQYF
J gene: TRBJ1-1; D gene: NA; V gene: TRBV24-1; clone size: NA; CDR3 DNA: TGTGCCACCAGTGATTACGGGGAGGAAGCTTTCTTT; CDR3 protein: CATSDYGEEAFF
J gene: TRBJ1-2; D gene: NA; V gene: TRBV12-3/TRBV12-4; clone size: once; CDR3 DNA: TGTGCCAGCAGTTTGCTAGATCACTACACCTTC; CDR3 protein: CASSLLDHYTF
J gene: TRBJ1-6; D gene: TRBD1; V gene: TRBV5-6; clone size: NA; CDR3 DNA: TGTGCCAGCAGCTTTATACAGGGGAGTTCCTCACCCCTCCACTTT; CDR3 protein: CASSFIQGSSSPLHF
J gene: TRBJ2-1; D gene: NA; V gene: TRBV7-8; clone size: NA; CDR3 DNA: TGTGCCAGCGGCCCATACAATGAGCAGTTCTTC; CDR3 protein: CASGPYNEQFF
J gene: TRBJ2-5; D gene: NA; V gene: TRBV6-5; clone size: NA; CDR3 DNA: TGTGCCAGCCTTAGATCAGAGACCCAGTACTTC; CDR3 protein: CASLRSETQYF
J gene: TRBJ2-2; D gene: NA; V gene: TRBV18; clone size: NA; CDR3 DNA: TGTGCCAGCTCACCACTTCGGGTTGCAACCGGGGAGCTGTTTTTT; CDR3 protein: CASSPLRVATGELFF
J gene: TRBJ1-4; D gene: NA; V gene: TRBV7-9; clone size: NA; CDR3 DNA: TGTGCCAGCAGCTTAGCGGAGGGGTTTAATGAAAAACTGTTTTTT; CDR3 protein: CASSLAEGFNEKLFF
J gene: TRBJ1-3; D gene: NA; V gene: TRBV18; clone size: NA; CDR3 DNA: TGTGCCAGCTCACCACCGATAGGGAGGTTTGGAAACACCATATATTTT; CDR3 protein: CASSPPIGRFGNTIYF
J gene: TRBJ2-1; D gene: TRBD2; V gene: TRBV11-2; clone size: NA; CDR3 DNA: TGTGCCAGCAGCTCTACTAGCGGGAGTCCCAATGAGCAGTTCTTC; CDR3 protein: CASSSTSGSPNEQFF
J gene: TRBJ2-5; D gene: NA; V gene: TRBV18; clone size: NA; CDR3 DNA: TGTGCCAGCTCACCACCGGCCCGGGTTACTCCAGAGACCCAGTACTTC; CDR3 protein: CASSPPARVTPETQYF
J gene: TRBJ1-6; D gene: NA; V gene: TRBV5-6; clone size: NA; CDR3 DNA: TGTGCCAGCACAGGCGGAGGGGACGGTAATTCACCCCTCCACTTT; CDR3 protein: CASTGGGDGNSPLHF
J gene: TRBJ2-3; D gene: NA; V gene: TRBV24-1; clone size: NA; CDR3 DNA: TGTGCCACCAGTGACTTACTTAGCCCCAGGCAGTATTTT; CDR3 protein: CATSDLLSPRQYF
J gene: TRBJ2-7; D gene: TRBD1; V gene: TRBV18; clone size: NA; CDR3 DNA: TGTGCCAGCTCACCAGGGACAGGGTCGAAATACGAGCAGTACTTC; CDR3 protein: CASSPGTGSKYEQYF